What follows are 6 T cell receptor beta chains derived from one specimen sequenced in a study of T-cell reconstitution after alpha-beta-depleted transplantation in children. During its preparation, the TCRbeta library received unique molecular identifiers. In TCRdb, the PCR reads were re-called with MiXCR into one record per CDR3 protein. The repertoire holds some 530,000 distinct CDR3 sequences, around an eighth seen once, with around 5.8% in the top ten. This sample comprised PBMCs from the stem cell graft donor, obtained from the stem cell graft. These receptors were collected from a human donor who donated a stem cell graft to a child with combined immunodeficiency.

This clonotype was observed a few times. This chain links TRBV6-1 with TRBJ1-1, with a possible D match to TRBD1 (6 bases). Germline V gene sequence: CDR1 MNHNS, CDR2 SASEGT. V was pared by 7 bases and J by 2 bases, with 17 bases between. The CDR3 contains 15 residues. CDR3 in amino acids: CASTSPGAANTEAFF. In nucleotides, the CDR3 is TGTGCCAGCACCTCCCCGGGGGCGGCAAACACTGAAGCTTTCTTT.

The V and J genes are TRBV20-1 and TRBJ1-1, with 7 bases that match TRBD1. The CDR3 length is 14 residues. Germline V gene sequence: CDR1 DFQATT, CDR2 SNEGSKA (reference sequence). Trimming at V came to 6 bases and at J to 3 bases, leaving 10 bases not matched to a gene. The CDR3: CSAQVKGADTEAFF. CDR3 nucleotide sequence: TGCAGTGCCCAGGTAAAGGGGGCCGACACTGAAGCTTTCTTT.

V usage is TRBV27 and J usage is TRBJ1-4, with D perhaps TRBD1 (6 bases). Germline V gives CDR1 MNHEY, CDR2 SMNVEV (reference sequence). V lost 3 bases, J lost 8 bases, and 16 bases lay in between. This CDR3 comprises 15 residues. The CDR3 here is CASSFSPGQGEKLFF. The CDR3 DNA follows: TGTGCCAGCAGTTTTTCTCCGGGCCAGGGGGAAAAACTGTTTTTT.

This clonotype was found many times. This chain joins TRBV6-5 and TRBJ1-1; maybe TRBD1 (5 bases). The CDR3 runs to 15 residues. From germline, CDR1 is MNHEY and CDR2 SVGAGI. V was pared by 0 bases and J by 9 bases, with 17 bases between. The CDR3 DNA follows: TGTGCCAGCAGTTACTCGGAGACAGCGACATCCCAAGCTTTCTTT. This gives the protein CASSYSETATSQAFF.

In its sample, this clonotype was seen a few times. V is TRBV5-1 and J is TRBJ2-2, with D uncertain. Germline V gene lookup returns CDR1 SGHRS and CDR2 YFSETQ. This CDR3 region has 17 residues. Trimming removed 0 bases at V and 0 bases at J, with 12 bases between. CDR3 residues: CASSLEPSSANTGELFF. The CDR3 nucleotides are TGCGCCAGCAGCTTGGAACCCTCCAGCGCGAACACCGGGGAGCTGTTTTTT.

This clonotype was counted at least ten times. This chain connects TRBV4-3 to TRBJ2-2; possible D gene TRBD2, 5 bases. Trimming cost V 0 bases and J 0 bases, with 8 bases left between them. Germline V gives CDR1 LGHNA, CDR2 YSLEER. This CDR3 is 16 amino acids long. CDR3: CASSQETGSNTGELFF. The CDR3 DNA sequence: TGCGCCAGCAGCCAAGAGACGGGGTCGAACACCGGGGAGCTGTTTTTT.